These 19 T cell receptor beta chains were all obtained from the same sample, sequenced in a study of T-cell reconstitution after alpha-beta-depleted transplantation in children. Unique molecular identifiers featured in how the TCRbeta library was prepared. One entry per CDR3 protein, called by TCRdb with MiXCR from the PCR reads. Among 530,000 or so distinct CDR3 sequences, 25% to 30% were seen once, and the ten largest hold less than 40%. Sequences were derived from PBMCs, sampled before TCRalphabeta/CD19-depleted stem cell transplant. These receptors were collected from a boy in the first two years of life with Wiskott-Aldrich syndrome, due to receive a stem cell transplant.

This rearrangement joins TRBV4-2 to TRBJ2-1; possibly TRBD2 for D (7 bases). Germline V CDR1 and CDR2: LGHNA, YNFKEQ. The CDR3 sequence is 16 residues long. The ends were cut back, 4 bases at V and 0 bases at J, with 13 bases in the middle. The CDR3 sequence: CASSPGDYCSYNEQFF. The CDR3 coding sequence is TGTGCCAGCAGCCCAGGGGACTACTGCTCCTACAATGAGCAGTTCTTC.

There are a few counts of this clonotype. The gene calls are TRBV5-1 and TRBJ2-1; unclear D gene. Germline V gives CDR1 SGHRS, CDR2 YFSETQ. CDR3 length: 13 residues. V lost 2 bases and J lost 13, with 16 bases in between. CDR3 coding DNA: TGCGCCAGCAGCTTTAGAGAGAGAGACCTCCAGTTCTTC. Translation: CASSFRERDLQFF.

In this sample, this clonotype turned up a few times. For the CDR3, the DNA is TGTGCCAGCAGTCGTAAGGGTGGGGAGACCCAGTACTTC. This sequence encodes CASSRKGGETQYF. The chain links TRBV27 to TRBJ2-5; unclear D gene. The V end lost 5 bases, the J end lost 5 bases, and 12 bases lay between the germline ends. Germline CDR1 reads MNHEY; CDR2 reads SMNVEV (reference sequence). There are 13 residues in the CDR3.

In this sample, this clonotype turned up a few times. The V and J genes are TRBV10-1 and TRBJ2-7; D is unclear. With 2 bases removed from V and 5 bases from J, the gap between germline ends came to 10 bases. Germline V gene sequence: CDR1 WNHNN, CDR2 SYGVQD (reference sequence). CDR3 length: 13 residues. The CDR3 DNA is TGCGCCAGCAGTGAGGGCCGAGACAACGAGCAGTACTTC. As protein: CASSEGRDNEQYF.

The chain uses TRBV3-1 and TRBJ2-4; D perhaps matches TRBD2 (5 bases). This CDR3 contains 12 residues. Between the trimmed V and J ends, which lost 3 bases and 6 bases, there was a span of 6 bases. Germline lookup yields CDR1 LGHDT and CDR2 YNNKEL (reference sequence). CDR3 region: CASSQGANIQYF. The CDR3 DNA is TGTGCCAGCAGCCAGGGAGCAAACATTCAGTACTTC.

The chain has TRBV5-1 and TRBJ2-1; TRBD2 matches at 14 bases. V was pared by 4 bases and J by 7 bases, with 7 bases of the junction left unmatched. The CDR3 loop spans 16 amino acids. Germline V gene lookup returns CDR1 SGHRS and CDR2 YFSETQ. CDR3 loop: CASSKGLAGGLNEQFF. The CDR3 DNA sequence: TGCGCCAGCAGCAAAGGACTAGCGGGAGGTCTAAATGAGCAGTTCTTC.

V is TRBV18 and J is TRBJ2-3; D gene uncertain. This CDR3 contains 14 residues. Germline-derived CDR1 and CDR2 are KGHSH and LQKENI. The V end lost 6 bases, the J end lost 5 bases, and 15 bases lay between the germline ends. The CDR3 coding sequence is TGTGCCAGCTCCACTTTGATCGTTGGAGATACGCAGTATTTT. It yields the protein CASSTLIVGDTQYF. Full variable domain (missing parts from reference TRBV18 and TRBJ2-3): NAGVMQNPRHLVRRRGQEARLRCSPMKGHSHVYWYRQLPEEGLKFMVYLQKENIIDESGMPKERFSAEFPKEGPSILRIQQVVRGDSAAYFCASSTLIVGDTQYFGPGTRLTVL.

V gene TRBV5-1 combines with J gene TRBJ1-2, with a possible D match to TRBD1 (6 bases). V lost 9 bases to trimming and J lost 4 bases, with 19 bases between them. This CDR3 is built from 14 residues. Germline values: CDR1 SGHRS, CDR2 YFSETQ. The CDR3 reads CATHPGGASYGYTF. CDR3 in DNA: TGCGCCACCCACCCGGGGGGCGCTAGCTATGGCTACACCTTC.

This rearrangement joins TRBV20-1 to TRBJ1-1, with D maybe TRBD1 (5 bases). The CDR3 length is 15 residues. Trimming cost V 0 bases and J 4 bases, with 15 bases left between them. Germline V gene data show CDR1 as DFQATT and CDR2 as SNEGSKA (reference sequence). The CDR3 bases are TGCAGTGCTAGAGATTTTCAGGGTTCGAGCACTGAAGCTTTCTTT. This codes for CSARDFQGSSTEAFF.

The V call is TRBV5-1, the J call TRBJ1-1; D gene ambiguous. Looked up from germline, CDR1 is SGHRS and CDR2 is YFSETQ. The germline V and J ends were trimmed by 4 bases and 7 bases, with 17 bases remaining between them. CDR3 length: 14 amino acids. The CDR3 nucleotides read TGCGCCAGCAGCCCGGGCTCGGTGGCCAGTGAAGCTTTCTTT. Amino acids: CASSPGSVASEAFF.

This clonotype was detected a few times. J is TRBJ2-1 and V is TRBV3-1; no clear D gene. Trimming took off 1 base at V and 4 bases at J, with 8 bases between the two ends. Germline-derived CDR1 and CDR2 are LGHDT and YNNKEL (reference sequence). This CDR3 is built from 14 residues. In nucleotides, the CDR3 is TGTGCCAGCAGCCAAGCGCATAGGTACAATGAGCAGTTCTTC. Protein: CASSQAHRYNEQFF.

This clonotype has just one count. The gene calls are TRBV6-5 and TRBJ1-2; TRBD1 might be the D (6 bases). Germline V gene lookup returns CDR1 MNHEY and CDR2 SVGAGI. V was shortened by 0 bases and J by 6 bases, with 14 bases between the two germline ends. The CDR3 sequence is 15 residues long. The DNA for the CDR3 is TGTGCCAGCAGTTACTCGCAGGGGCGGTATGATGGCTACACCTTC. It encodes CASSYSQGRYDGYTF.

This clonotype was picked up a small number of times. V and J are TRBV25-1 and TRBJ1-1, with 7 bases matching TRBD1. Losses at the gene ends were 8 bases for V and 1 base for J; bases not matched to a gene: 7. CDR3 length: 14 amino acids. Per germline, CDR1 MGHDK and CDR2 SYGVNS. In DNA form, the CDR3 reads TGTGCCAGCTCCAACGACAGGGCGAACACTGAAGCTTTCTTT. This codes for CASSNDRANTEAFF.

This clonotype was observed many times. The chain recombines TRBV5-1 with TRBJ2-5; D remains ambiguous. V was trimmed by 1 base and J by 3 bases, leaving 4 bases between them. The CDR3 length is 12 residues. The germline CDR1 and CDR2 sequences are SGHRS and YFSETQ. In DNA, the CDR3 is TGCGCCAGCAGCTTGATGGAAGAGACCCAGTACTTC. This encodes CASSLMEETQYF.

This clonotype was counted a few times. The CDR3 region has the DNA TGCAGTGCTCGGACTCCAGGGCCCACTGAAGCTTTCTTT. Residues: CSARTPGPTEAFF. The rearrangement links TRBV20-1 to TRBJ1-1; a weak D match, TRBD1 (5 bases). Trimming stripped 5 bases from V and 4 bases from J, with 14 bases between. Germline assignment: CDR1 DFQATT and CDR2 SNEGSKA (reference sequence). The CDR3 loop spans 13 amino acids.

This clonotype was seen a handful of times. The V gene is TRBV19, the J gene TRBJ1-2; tentative D call: TRBD1 (5 bases). The CDR3 is 12 amino acids. V lost 5 bases to trimming and J lost 9 bases, with 13 bases between them. Germline V lookup: CDR1 LNHDA, CDR2 SQIVND (reference sequence). CDR3 DNA sequence: TGTGCCAGTAGTGGGGACGACAGTAGCTACACCTTC. Amino acid sequence: CASSGDDSSYTF. Together with reference TRBV19 and TRBJ1-2, the CDR3 gives the full variable domain: DGGITQSPKYLFRKEGQNVTLSCEQNLNHDAMYWYRQDPGQGLRLIYYSQIVNDFQKGDIAEGYSVSREKKESFPLTVTSAQKNPTAFYLCASSGDDSSYTFGSGTRLTVV.

As DNA, the CDR3 is TGCAGCGTCCTTAACTGGGGCACCGGGGAGCTGTTTTTT. Translation gives CSVLNWGTGELFF. The chain has TRBV29-1 and TRBJ2-2; D is ambiguous. Germline V CDR1 and CDR2: SQVTM, ANQGSEA. Between the trimmed V and J ends, which lost 6 bases and 4 bases, there was a span of 12 bases. This CDR3 comprises 13 residues.

CDR3: CASSHRVTSSGANVLTF. The CDR3 nucleotides are TGCGCCAGCAGCCATCGGGTCACCTCTTCTGGGGCCAACGTCCTGACTTTC. The chain combines TRBV4-1 with TRBJ2-6; D is unresolved. The CDR3 runs to 17 residues. V was cut by 3 bases and J by 1 base, with 13 bases left in between. Germline CDR1 is MGHRA and CDR2 is YSYEKL.

This clonotype came up once. The V call is TRBV7-8, the J call TRBJ2-5, with D possibly matching TRBD1 (7 bases). Deletions cut 0 bases from V and 1 base from J, with 9 bases between. The V gene's germline CDR1 is SGHVS and CDR2 FQNEAQ. The CDR3 is 15 amino acids. CDR3 sequence reads: CASSLAQGGQETQYF. DNA for the CDR3: TGTGCCAGCAGCTTAGCCCAGGGGGGCCAAGAGACCCAGTACTTC.